Listed below are T cell receptor beta chains from one sample, sequenced in a study of T cell repertoires in cytomegalovirus infection. TCRdb passed the reads through MiXCR, listing each CDR3 protein once. The sample yields 600,000 to 700,000 distinct CDR3 sequences, 30% to 40% seen once. Their recognized antigens are unknown. Sequenced here: cultured PBMCs, sampled from culture after CMV antigen stimulation. The receptors stem from a human donor in good health (CMV status not recorded). Some clones in this sample may be carry-over from other donors' samples. Each CDR3 is given with its conserved first and last residue. D genes are given only for firm matches. Clone size is not always given. Where it is, it says once, few, many or a class for expanded clones.

CDR3 DNA: TGTGCCAGCAGCTTAGGCGTGAACAGGGCCCAAGAGACCCAGTACTTC
CDR3 protein: CASSLGVNRAQETQYF
J gene: TRBJ2-5
V gene: TRBV7-9
D gene: NA
clone size: few

CDR3 DNA: TGTGCCACCAGTGACCCCGCAGGGGGTAAAGGAGATACGCAGTATTTT
CDR3 protein: CATSDPAGGKGDTQYF
J gene: TRBJ2-3
V gene: TRBV24-1
D gene: TRBD1
clone size: NA

CDR3 DNA: TGTGCCAGCAGTGAGGGCTCTGGAAACACCATATATTTT
CDR3 protein: CASSEGSGNTIYF
J gene: TRBJ1-3
V gene: TRBV12-3/TRBV12-4
D gene: NA
clone size: many

CDR3 DNA: TGTGCCAGCAGCCCCCCGACAGGGGGCGTTTTGAACACCATATATTTT
CDR3 protein: CASSPPTGGVLNTIYF
J gene: TRBJ1-3
V gene: TRBV7-9
D gene: TRBD1
clone size: few

CDR3 DNA: TGCGCCAGCAGCCACCCGACAGGGGCGTCCTCGAGCAATCAGCCCCAGCATTTT
CDR3 protein: CASSHPTGASSSNQPQHF
J gene: TRBJ1-5
V gene: TRBV4-1
D gene: TRBD1
clone size: few

CDR3 DNA: TGTGCCAGCAGCCCGACAGGGGTAACTGAAGCTTTCTTT
CDR3 protein: CASSPTGVTEAFF
J gene: TRBJ1-1
V gene: TRBV12-3/TRBV12-4
D gene: TRBD1
clone size: NA

CDR3 DNA: TGTGCCAGCAGGGGATCGGGGGGAATGGTAGACACTGAAGCTTTCTTT
CDR3 protein: CASRGSGGMVDTEAFF
J gene: TRBJ1-1
V gene: TRBV12-3/TRBV12-4
D gene: NA
clone size: NA

CDR3 DNA: TGCAGTGCTAGAGATCCCCGGGACACATCGGGAGATACGCAGTATTTT
CDR3 protein: CSARDPRDTSGDTQYF
J gene: TRBJ2-3
V gene: TRBV20-1
D gene: NA
clone size: NA

CDR3 DNA: TGTGCCAGCGGGAGGGCCGTAACAGATACGCAGTATTTT
CDR3 protein: CASGRAVTDTQYF
J gene: TRBJ2-3
V gene: TRBV7-9
D gene: TRBD2
clone size: once

CDR3 DNA: TGTGCCAGCAGCTTAGTCTCCCTAGGGTACGAGCAGTACTTC
CDR3 protein: CASSLVSLGYEQYF
J gene: TRBJ2-7
V gene: TRBV7-2
D gene: NA
clone size: few